This passage covers 31 T cell receptor beta chains from one sample sequenced in a study of blood T cell repertoires in COVID-19. TCRdb's table, derived via immunoSEQ multiplex PCR, lists solely in-frame clones and lacks some. Of about 180,000 clones detected, 70% to 85% appear once; the ten largest clones hold roughly 17%. The sequencing sample was made of PBMCs or T cells enriched from blood (not recorded which). These receptors were collected from a woman in her forties or fifties who had recovered from COVID-19.

The CDR3 DNA follows: TGTGCCAGCAGCTTTCAGGGCACCGGCACTGAAGCTTTCTTT. Protein product: CASSFQGTGTEAFF. The chain employs TRBV7-3 and TRBJ1-1, with D tentatively TRBD1 (5 bases). The V end lost 3 bases, the J end lost 4 bases, and 12 bases lay between the germline ends. This CDR3 has 14 amino acids. Germline V CDR1 and CDR2: SGHTA, FQGTGA.

The rearrangement links TRBV2 to TRBJ1-1; D not certain. Trimming pared 9 bases from V and 3 bases from J, leaving 20 bases between. Germline-derived CDR1 and CDR2 are SNHLY and FYNNEI. The CDR3 is 15 residues long. The CDR3 bases are TGTGCCAGTAATCTTGTGTTGGTCGGGTACACTGAAGCTTTCTTT. This codes for CASNLVLVGYTEAFF.

This chain links TRBV6-5 with TRBJ2-4; 7 bases match TRBD2. J gave up 0 bases and V 2 bases, and 1 base lay outside the gene matches. This CDR3 is built from 15 residues. From germline, CDR1 is MNHEY and CDR2 SVGAGI. DNA for the CDR3: TGTGCCAGCAGTTACGCTAGCGGAGCCAAAAACATTCAGTACTTC. Translated: CASSYASGAKNIQYF.

This clone was observed once. This sequence joins TRBV6-2 or TRBV6-3 and TRBJ2-3, with a possible D match to TRBD2 (6 bases). V shed 6 bases and J shed 2 bases, with 18 bases lying between them. CDR3 length: 16 residues. Germline-derived CDR1 and CDR2 are MNHEY and SVGEGT. This CDR3 is CASSRAGTYSTDTQYF. Written as DNA, the CDR3 is TGTGCCAGCAGCCGCGCCGGGACTTATTCCACAGATACGCAGTATTTT.

The J gene is TRBJ1-3, the V gene TRBV7-2; 9 nucleotides agree with TRBD1. This CDR3 is 16 amino acids long. Unmatched junction bases numbered 5, after V lost 5 bases and J lost 0 bases. Germline assignment: CDR1 SGHTA and CDR2 FQGNSA. CDR3: CASSKQGANSGNTIYF. CDR3 DNA sequence: TGTGCCAGCAGCAAACAGGGGGCAAACTCTGGAAACACCATATATTTT.

The CDR3 sequence: CASSHGATNEKLFF. The CDR3 DNA sequence: TGTGCCAGCAGCCACGGTGCAACTAATGAAAAACTGTTTTTT. The V call is TRBV3-1 (or the pseudogene TRBV3-2), the J call TRBJ1-4; D call uncertain. The V gene's germline CDR1 is LGHDT and CDR2 YNNKEL (reference sequence). The CDR3 contains 14 residues. V was pared by 3 bases and J by 0 bases, with 5 bases between.

The CDR3 bases are TGCGCCAGCAGTGCCAGCGGTACCATCAACTACAATGAGCAGTTCTTC. It codes for CASSASGTINYNEQFF. The chain joins TRBV5-1 to TRBJ2-1; tentatively, D is TRBD2 (5 bases). V lost 5 bases to trimming and J lost 3 bases, with 18 bases between them. This CDR3 has 16 residues. CDR1 and CDR2 (germline): SGHRS, YFSETQ.

This chain joins TRBV4-2 and TRBJ2-3; 10 nucleotides align to TRBD2. The junction had 15 bases not matched to a gene; V was cut back by 2 bases and J by 1 base. The V gene's germline CDR1 is LGHNA and CDR2 YNFKEQ. The CDR3 totals 20 residues. This CDR3 is CASSQQTSSGRRGGTDTQYF. In nucleotides, the CDR3 is TGTGCCAGCAGCCAACAGACGTCTAGCGGGAGAAGGGGTGGCACAGATACGCAGTATTTT.

The rearrangement joins TRBV28 to TRBJ1-3; D may be TRBD1 (6 bases). The CDR3 has 16 residues. Trimming took 2 bases from V and 0 from J, leaving 11 bases between them. Germline V gene lookup returns CDR1 MDHEN and CDR2 SYDVKM. Here the CDR3 DNA reads TGTGCCAGCAGTTTAACCAGGGGTTCCTCTGGAAACACCATATATTTT. It codes for CASSLTRGSSGNTIYF.

This chain joins TRBV14 and TRBJ1-5; D is unresolved. The CDR3 length is 13 residues. Germline V CDR1 and CDR2: SGHDN, FVKESK. Between the trimmed V and J ends, which lost 2 bases and 7 bases, there was a span of 9 bases. CDR3 region: CASSQFSGQPQHF. CDR3 in DNA: TGTGCCAGCAGCCAATTCTCGGGGCAGCCCCAGCATTTT.

This clone was found once. The chain recombines TRBV27 with TRBJ2-1, with 11 bases fitting TRBD2. The CDR3 has 14 residues. From germline, CDR1 is MNHEY and CDR2 SMNVEV (reference sequence). With V trimmed by 5 bases and J by 8 bases, 5 bases remained unmatched. The CDR3 loop reads CASSLGTSGDEQFF. CDR3 in DNA: TGTGCCAGCAGTCTCGGGACTAGCGGCGATGAGCAGTTCTTC.

The chain has TRBV6-6 and TRBJ1-2; TRBD1 matches 7 bases. J was trimmed by 4 bases and V by 6 bases; bases with no gene match: 14. CDR3 length equals 16 residues. Looked up from germline, CDR1 is MNHNY and CDR2 is SVGAGI (reference sequence). CDR3 sequence reads: CASSPHLSGQRYGYTF. CDR3 nucleotides: TGTGCCAGCAGCCCCCACCTTTCGGGACAGCGCTATGGCTACACCTTC.

In this sample, this clone turned up a few times. This chain joins TRBV7-8 and TRBJ1-6; tentatively, D is TRBD1 (5 bases). The germline CDR1 and CDR2 sequences are SGHVS and FQNEAQ. The V end was cut by 3 bases, the J end by 10 bases, with 13 bases between. The CDR3 consists of 14 residues. This chain's CDR3 is CASSFREGNSPLHF. In nucleotides, the CDR3 is TGTGCCAGCAGCTTCCGGGAGGGGAACTCACCCCTCCACTTT.

The chain couples TRBV7-2 to TRBJ2-2, with 7 bases that match TRBD2. The V gene end was trimmed by 2 bases and the J gene end by 5 bases; junction bases not matched to a gene: 8. This CDR3 region has 16 residues. From germline, CDR1 is SGHTA and CDR2 FQGNSA. CDR3 residues: CASSLFGGRGTGELFF. The CDR3 DNA is TGTGCCAGCAGCTTATTCGGCGGGAGAGGGACCGGGGAGCTGTTTTTT.

This clone was found a few times. The chain joins TRBV6-1 to TRBJ1-5; 8 bases are shared with TRBD1. Per the germline V gene, CDR1 is MNHNS and CDR2 is SASEGT. The junction had 7 bases not matched to a gene; V was cut back by 0 bases and J by 6 bases. The CDR3 covers 16 residues. The CDR3 DNA is TGTGCCAGCAGTGAAGCTCTTGGACAGGGAAGTCAGCCCCAGCATTTT. Amino acids: CASSEALGQGSQPQHF.

The chain is built from TRBV5-5 and TRBJ1-1; D not certain. This CDR3 contains 15 residues. From germline, CDR1 is SGHKS and CDR2 YYEKEE (reference sequence). Between the trimmed V and J ends, which lost 1 base and 4 bases, there was a span of 14 bases. CDR3 coding DNA: TGTGCCAGCAGCTTGTTCGACTCCCCGGGCACTGAAGCTTTCTTT. Protein sequence: CASSLFDSPGTEAFF.

V gene TRBV30 combines with J gene TRBJ1-2; 9 bases match TRBD1. Unmatched junction bases numbered 5, after V lost 2 bases and J lost 4 bases. Germline V CDR1 and CDR2: GTSNPN, SVGIG (reference sequence). This CDR3 spans 14 amino acids. In DNA form, the CDR3 reads TGTGCCTGGAGTTCTCCGACAGGGGGCTATGGCTACACCTTC. Translated, it gives CAWSSPTGGYGYTF.

The rearrangement joins TRBV5-1 to TRBJ1-6, with 7 bases fitting TRBD1. Germline values: CDR1 SGHRS, CDR2 YFSETQ. The CDR3 loop spans 15 amino acids. The trim removed 3 bases at V and 7 bases at J, leaving 7 bases unmatched. The CDR3 sequence is CASSSRQGRNSPLHF. The CDR3 DNA reads TGCGCCAGCAGCTCGAGACAGGGAAGAAATTCACCCCTCCACTTT. Filled out from reference TRBV5-1 and TRBJ1-6, the complete variable domain reads KAGVTQTPRYLIKTRGQQVTLSCSPISGHRSVSWYQQTPGQGLQFLFEYFSETQRNKGNFPGRFSGRQFSNSRSEMNVSTLELGDSALYLCASSSRQGRNSPLHFGNGTRLTVT.

This clone came up a few times. The V call is TRBV5-1, the J call TRBJ2-7; a possible D gene is TRBD1 (6 bases). Trimming took 4 bases from V and 3 from J, leaving 14 bases between them. CDR1 is SGHRS and CDR2 is YFSETQ in the germline V gene. This CDR3 region has 14 residues. The CDR3 DNA follows: TGCGCCAGCAGCCGAGGACAGAGTGTCTACGAGCAGTACTTC. It encodes CASSRGQSVYEQYF.

In this sample, this clone turned up once. The CDR3 DNA sequence: TGTGCCAGCAGCGGGGAGGTTTGGGGCACAGATACGCAGTATTTT. Translating gives CASSGEVWGTDTQYF. V is TRBV5-4 and J is TRBJ2-3; D might be TRBD2 (6 bases). With 4 bases removed from V and 1 base from J, the gap between germline ends came to 13 bases. The CDR3 has 15 amino acids. Germline V gene sequence: CDR1 SGHNT, CDR2 YYREEE (reference sequence). The full variable domain, in which reference TRBV5-4 and TRBJ2-3 provide the parts outside the CDR3, is ETGVTQSPTHLIKTRGQQVTLRCSSQSGHNTVSWYQQALGQGPQFIFQYYREEENGRGNFPPRFSGLQFPNYSSELNVNALELDDSALYLCASSGEVWGTDTQYFGPGTRLTVL.

The chain employs TRBV18 and TRBJ1-6, with 7 bases aligning to TRBD1. The CDR3 has 16 amino acids. Germline values: CDR1 KGHSH, CDR2 LQKENI. With V trimmed by 0 bases and J by 5 bases, 4 bases remained unmatched. CDR3 region: CASSPPGQTHNSPLHF. The CDR3 nucleotides read TGTGCCAGCTCACCACCGGGACAGACCCATAATTCACCCCTCCACTTT.

The chain employs TRBV14 and TRBJ2-7, with 9 bases aligning to TRBD1. The V segment lost 4 bases and the J segment 1 base; nucleotides outside the gene matches: 5. The CDR3 is 15 residues long. CDR1 SGHDN and CDR2 FVKESK come from the germline V gene. The CDR3 nucleotides read TGTGCCAGCAGCCCGGGACAGGGTGGGTCCTACGAGCAGTACTTC. Translation: CASSPGQGGSYEQYF. The full variable domain, with the rest looked up from reference TRBV14 and TRBJ2-7, is EAGVTQFPSHSVIEKGQTVTLRCDPISGHDNLYWYRRVMGKEIKFLLHFVKESKQDESGMPNNRFLAERTGGTYSTLKVQPAELEDSGVYFCASSPGQGGSYEQYFGPGTRLTVT.

The chain combines TRBV3-1 (or the pseudogene TRBV3-2) with TRBJ1-2; the D is unclear. The germline CDR1 and CDR2 sequences are LGHDT and YNNKEL (reference sequence). The CDR3 runs 15 residues. The V end lost 1 base, the J end lost 4 bases, and 13 bases lay between the germline ends. CDR3 in DNA: TGTGCCAGCAGCCAAGGGGAGCGGAGCTCCTATGGCTACACCTTC. Protein product: CASSQGERSSYGYTF.

V is TRBV7-9 and J is TRBJ2-6; 9 nucleotides agree with TRBD2. Germline trimming cut 2 bases from V and 2 bases from J; bases unmatched to any gene: 10. The CDR3 contains 19 residues. Germline V gives CDR1 SEHNR, CDR2 FQNEAQ (reference sequence). The CDR3 DNA is TGTGCCAGCAGCTTACTAATAGGGCTAGCGGGAACTGGGGCCAACGTCCTGACTTTC. Protein: CASSLLIGLAGTGANVLTF.

The V gene is TRBV18, the J gene TRBJ2-1; D might be TRBD2 (6 bases). V gave up 4 bases and J gave up 4 bases, with 20 bases separating them. Germline V gene sequence: CDR1 KGHSH, CDR2 LQKENI. The CDR3 loop spans 17 amino acids. CDR3 protein: CASSRQILRDPYNEQFF. DNA of the CDR3: TGTGCCAGCTCACGTCAGATTTTGCGGGACCCTTACAATGAGCAGTTCTTC. Together with reference TRBV18 and TRBJ2-1, the CDR3 gives the full variable domain: NAGVMQNPRHLVRRRGQEARLRCSPMKGHSHVYWYRQLPEEGLKFMVYLQKENIIDESGMPKERFSAEFPKEGPSILRIQQVVRGDSAAYFCASSRQILRDPYNEQFFGPGTRLTVL.

The chain has TRBV3-1 (or the pseudogene TRBV3-2) and TRBJ2-1; TRBD2 agrees at 11 bases. Unmatched junction bases numbered 12, after V lost 0 bases and J lost 8 bases. Germline CDR1 reads LGHDT; CDR2 reads YNNKEL (reference sequence). This CDR3 contains 18 residues. This chain's CDR3 is CASSQESRVAGGPYEQFF. The CDR3, as DNA: TGTGCCAGCAGCCAAGAGTCCCGGGTAGCGGGAGGGCCCTATGAGCAGTTCTTC.

V gene TRBV5-8 combines with J gene TRBJ1-4; D call uncertain. Trimming shortened V by 2 bases and J by 2 bases, and 13 bases separated the two germline ends. Germline CDR1 SGHTS, CDR2 YDEGEE. This CDR3 region has 16 residues. CDR3 loop: CASSLLADYTNEKLFF. DNA of the CDR3: TGTGCCAGCAGCTTACTAGCGGATTACACTAATGAAAAACTGTTTTTT.

The rearrangement joins TRBV7-7 to TRBJ1-3; no clear D gene. In germline, CDR1 is SSHAT, CDR2 FNYEAQ (reference sequence). The CDR3 has 15 amino acids. V gave up 1 base and J gave up 0 bases, with 7 bases separating them. This chain's CDR3 is CASSLDRSSGNTIYF. In DNA form, the CDR3 reads TGTGCCAGCAGCTTAGACCGGAGCTCTGGAAACACCATATATTTT.

This clone was seen only a few times. The chain is built from TRBV20-1 and TRBJ1-2; D is unclear. Trimming removed 3 bases at V and 8 bases at J, with 7 bases between. CDR1 is DFQATT, CDR2 SNEGSKA, per germline (reference sequence). The CDR3 covers 10 residues. The CDR3 bases are TGCAGTGCTAGTGGAGAGGGCTACACCTTC. Translation: CSASGEGYTF.

This chain connects TRBV27 to TRBJ1-4; TRBD1 might be the D (5 bases). Trimming took off 3 bases at V and 5 bases at J, with 13 bases between the two ends. In germline, CDR1 is MNHEY, CDR2 SMNVEV (reference sequence). The CDR3 is 15 amino acids. CDR3 nucleotides: TGTGCCAGCAGTTTTTCTAGGGGCATGAATGAAAAACTGTTTTTT. As protein: CASSFSRGMNEKLFF.

The chain uses TRBV15 and TRBJ2-7; 8 bases are a match to TRBD1. This CDR3 is built from 15 residues. The germline CDR1 and CDR2 sequences are LNHNV and YYDKDF (reference sequence). J was trimmed by 5 bases and V by 3 bases; bases with no gene match: 9. CDR3 region: CATSRGGQGFDEQYF. As DNA, the CDR3 is TGTGCCACCAGCAGGGGCGGACAGGGTTTCGACGAGCAGTACTTC. Together with reference TRBV15 and TRBJ2-7, the CDR3 gives the full variable domain: DAMVIQNPRYQVTQFGKPVTLSCSQTLNHNVMYWYQQKSSQAPKLLFHYYDKDFNNEADTPDNFQSRRPNTSFCFLDIRSPGLGDTAMYLCATSRGGQGFDEQYFGPGTRLTVT.